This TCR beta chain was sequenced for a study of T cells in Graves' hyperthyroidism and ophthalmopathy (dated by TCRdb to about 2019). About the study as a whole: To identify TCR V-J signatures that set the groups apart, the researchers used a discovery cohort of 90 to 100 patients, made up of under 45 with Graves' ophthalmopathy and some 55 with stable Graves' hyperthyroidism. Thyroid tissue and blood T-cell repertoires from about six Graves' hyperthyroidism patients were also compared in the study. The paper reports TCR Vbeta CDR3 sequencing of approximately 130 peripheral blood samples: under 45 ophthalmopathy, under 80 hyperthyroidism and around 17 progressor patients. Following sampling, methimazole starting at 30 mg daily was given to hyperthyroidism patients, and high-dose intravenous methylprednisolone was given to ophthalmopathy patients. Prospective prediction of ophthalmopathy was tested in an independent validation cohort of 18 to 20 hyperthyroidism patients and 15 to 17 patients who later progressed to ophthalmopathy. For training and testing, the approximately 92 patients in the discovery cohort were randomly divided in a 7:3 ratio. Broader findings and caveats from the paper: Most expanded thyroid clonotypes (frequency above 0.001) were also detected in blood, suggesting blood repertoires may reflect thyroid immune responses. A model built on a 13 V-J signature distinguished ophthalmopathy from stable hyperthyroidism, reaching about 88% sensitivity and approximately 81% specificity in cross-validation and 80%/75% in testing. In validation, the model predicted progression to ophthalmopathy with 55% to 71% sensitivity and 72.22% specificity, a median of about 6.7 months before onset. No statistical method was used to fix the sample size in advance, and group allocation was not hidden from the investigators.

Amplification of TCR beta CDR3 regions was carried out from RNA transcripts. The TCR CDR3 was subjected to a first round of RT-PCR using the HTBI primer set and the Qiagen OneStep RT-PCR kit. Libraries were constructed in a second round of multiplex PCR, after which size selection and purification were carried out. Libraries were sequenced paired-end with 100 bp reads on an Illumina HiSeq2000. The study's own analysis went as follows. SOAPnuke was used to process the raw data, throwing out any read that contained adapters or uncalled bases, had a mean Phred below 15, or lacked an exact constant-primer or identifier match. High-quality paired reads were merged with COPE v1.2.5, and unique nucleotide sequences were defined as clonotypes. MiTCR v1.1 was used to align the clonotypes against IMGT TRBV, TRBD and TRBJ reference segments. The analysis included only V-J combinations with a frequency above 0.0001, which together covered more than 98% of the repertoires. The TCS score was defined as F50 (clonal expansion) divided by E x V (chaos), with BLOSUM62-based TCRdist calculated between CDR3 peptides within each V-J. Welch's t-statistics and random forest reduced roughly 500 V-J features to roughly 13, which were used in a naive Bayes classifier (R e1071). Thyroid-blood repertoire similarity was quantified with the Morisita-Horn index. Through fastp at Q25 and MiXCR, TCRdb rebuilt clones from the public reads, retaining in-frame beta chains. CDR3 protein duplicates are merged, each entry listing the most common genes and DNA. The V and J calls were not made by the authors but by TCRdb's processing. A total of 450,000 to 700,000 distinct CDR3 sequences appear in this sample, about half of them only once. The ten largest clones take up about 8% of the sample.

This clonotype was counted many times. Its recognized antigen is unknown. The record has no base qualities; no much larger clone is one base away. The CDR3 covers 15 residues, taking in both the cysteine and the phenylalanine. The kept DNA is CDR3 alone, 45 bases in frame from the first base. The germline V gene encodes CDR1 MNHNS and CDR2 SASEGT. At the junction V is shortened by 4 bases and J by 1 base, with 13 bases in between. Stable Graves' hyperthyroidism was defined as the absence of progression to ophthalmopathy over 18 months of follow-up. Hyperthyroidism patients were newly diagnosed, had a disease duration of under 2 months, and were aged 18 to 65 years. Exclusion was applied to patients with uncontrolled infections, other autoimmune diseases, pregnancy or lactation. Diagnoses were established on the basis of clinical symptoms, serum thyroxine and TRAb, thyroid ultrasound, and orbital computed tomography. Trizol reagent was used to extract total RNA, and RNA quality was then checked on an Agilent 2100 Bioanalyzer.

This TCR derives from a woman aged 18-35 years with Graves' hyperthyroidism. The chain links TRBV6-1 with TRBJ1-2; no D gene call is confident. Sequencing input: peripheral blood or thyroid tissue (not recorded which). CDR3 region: CASSVATGINYGYTF. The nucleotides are TGTGCCAGCAGTGTTGCCACGGGAATTAACTATGGCTACACCTTC.